The rows below give T cell receptor beta chains drawn from one sample of a study of T-cell reconstitution after alpha-beta-depleted transplantation in children. TCRdb called the PCR reads again in MiXCR, with one record for every CDR3 protein. The table shows some 450,000 distinct CDR3 sequences, with around two fifths occurring only once. Sequences were derived from PBMCs, sampled before TCRalphabeta/CD19-depleted stem cell transplant. These receptors originate from a girl aged 2-9 years with aplastic anemia, due to receive a stem cell transplant. Each CDR3 is given with its conserved first and last residue. The D gene is left open where the match is weak. Size tells how often a clone was seen (once, few, many) or the class of an expanded clone, and some rows leave it out.

CDR3	DNA	V	J	D	size
CASTPSGSSDTQYF	TGCGCCAGCACTCCTAGCGGGAGCTCAGATACGCAGTATTTT	TRBV5-1	TRBJ2-3	TRBD2	many
CASSDQGGLALYNEQFF	TGTGCCAGCAGCGACCAGGGGGGGCTAGCGCTATACAATGAGCAGTTCTTC	TRBV25-1	TRBJ2-1	-	-
CASSLTRVIYEQYF	TGCGCCAGCAGCTTGACTAGGGTTATCTACGAGCAGTACTTC	TRBV5-1	TRBJ2-7	-	-
CASSPPGGRSYEQYF	TGTGCCAGCAGTCCCCCAGGGGGGCGCTCCTACGAGCAGTACTTC	TRBV7-6	TRBJ2-7	-	-
CASSLVQGSSTDTQYF	TGTGCCAGCAGTTTAGTTCAGGGATCGAGCACAGATACGCAGTATTTT	TRBV12-3/TRBV12-4	TRBJ2-3	-	many
CASRLSWNEQFF	TGTGCCAGCAGGTTGAGCTGGAATGAGCAGTTCTTC	TRBV28	TRBJ2-1	-	few
CASSIRTECTGELFF	TGTGCCAGCAGCATACGGACAGAATGCACCGGGGAGCTGTTTTTT	TRBV21-1	TRBJ2-2	-	few
CASSSGGLGNQPQHF	TGTGCCAGCAGCTCAGGGGGCTTGGGCAATCAGCCCCAGCATTTT	TRBV7-9	TRBJ1-5	TRBD1	large
CSVNDRGPYNEQFF	TGCAGCGTGAACGACAGGGGACCCTACAATGAGCAGTTCTTC	TRBV29-1	TRBJ2-1	TRBD1	-
CASSYSDGDNEQFF	TGTGCCAGCAGTTACTCTGACGGGGACAATGAGCAGTTCTTC	TRBV6-5	TRBJ2-1	-	many
CASSYLGVPEAFF	TGTGCCAGCAGTTATCTTGGGGTTCCTGAAGCTTTCTTT	TRBV6-5	TRBJ1-1	-	-
CATSRDDSGSYEQYF	TGTGCCACCAGCAGAGATGATAGCGGATCCTACGAGCAGTACTTC	TRBV15	TRBJ2-7	-	-
CSVEVKGIGETQYF	TGCAGCGTTGAAGTGAAGGGAATCGGAGAGACCCAGTACTTC	TRBV29-1	TRBJ2-5	-	-
CASNLGGAGQETQYF	TGCGCCAGTAATTTGGGTGGGGCAGGACAAGAGACCCAGTACTTC	TRBV5-1	TRBJ2-5	-	-
CASSVGGNTDTQYF	TGCGCCAGCAGCGTGGGGGGAAACACAGATACGCAGTATTTT	TRBV5-1	TRBJ2-3	-	few
CASSYWRTGHEQYF	TGTGCCAGCAGTTACTGGAGGACAGGCCACGAGCAGTACTTC	TRBV6-5	TRBJ2-7	TRBD1	-
CASSGTGGDTEAFF	TGTGCCAGCAGCGGGACAGGGGGGGACACTGAAGCTTTCTTT	TRBV5-4	TRBJ1-1	TRBD1	-
CASSSRDRTHYEQYF	TGTGCCAGCTCATCCCGGGACAGGACCCATTACGAGCAGTACTTC	TRBV18	TRBJ2-7	TRBD1	-
CASSVGSRSSYEQYF	TGCGCCAGCAGTGTAGGGTCCAGGAGCTCCTACGAGCAGTACTTC	TRBV5-1	TRBJ2-7	-	-
CSASASGGPDTQYF	TGCAGTGCTAGTGCGTCGGGGGGCCCAGATACGCAGTATTTT	TRBV20-1	TRBJ2-3	-	once
CSARVPGLAGGPHEQFF	TGCAGTGCTAGAGTCCCCGGACTAGCGGGGGGGCCACATGAGCAGTTCTTC	TRBV20-1	TRBJ2-1	TRBD2	once
CSATGHLASYNEQFF	TGCAGTGCCACAGGGCATCTAGCGTCCTACAATGAGCAGTTCTTC	TRBV20-1	TRBJ2-1	-	-
CASSYRGGGNTEAFF	TGTGCCAGCAGTTACAGGGGAGGGGGGAACACTGAAGCTTTCTTT	TRBV12-3/TRBV12-4	TRBJ1-1	TRBD1	many
CASSDGTSDTGELFF	TGTGCCAGCAGTGATGGGACTAGCGACACCGGGGAGCTGTTTTTT	TRBV2	TRBJ2-2	TRBD2	-
CASSATGRNYGYTF	TGTGCCAGTAGTGCAACGGGACGGAACTATGGCTACACCTTC	TRBV19	TRBJ1-2	-	few
CASSLAGAGVAETQYF	TGCGCCAGCAGCTTGGCCGGAGCGGGAGTGGCTGAGACCCAGTACTTC	TRBV5-1	TRBJ2-5	TRBD2	-
CASISRLAGSYNEQFF	TGTGCCAGCATATCTAGACTAGCGGGCTCCTACAATGAGCAGTTCTTC	TRBV28	TRBJ2-1	TRBD2	-